This is a list of T cell receptor beta chains from one sample in a study of cytomegalovirus exposure and HLA in healthy donors. Generated by immunoSEQ multiplex PCR, the TCRdb table keeps only in-frame clones and is missing some. Among approximately 150,000 clones listed, 75% to 80% were seen once. Material: PBMCs. Every receptor here comes from a male donor in good health and CMV-seronegative. Each CDR3 is given with its conserved first and last residue. Fields, in order: V gene, J gene, CDR3 protein.

TRBV7-9,TRBJ2-3,CASSVTLAGGSTDTQYF
TRBV14,TRBJ2-3,CASSQTISVDTDTQYF
TRBV27,TRBJ1-2,CASRAGGWYGYTF
TRBV6-5,TRBJ2-2,CASRLGQGGIGELFF
TRBV5-6,TRBJ2-2,CASSLPSFGGMNTGELFF
TRBV29-1,TRBJ2-7,CSVGAWSGGREQYF
TRBV19,TRBJ2-7,CASSIGREAYEQYF
TRBV6-5,TRBJ1-2,CASSYSTGLYGYTF
TRBV7-2,TRBJ2-2,CASSLLASGNTGELFF
TRBV11-3,TRBJ2-3,CASSLAASATDTQYF
TRBV4-3,TRBJ2-7,CASSQDLDAVEQYF
TRBV10-1,TRBJ1-4,CASRETALMGGGEKLFF
TRBV7-9,TRBJ2-3,CSSSLEGRGGDTQYF
TRBV6-5,TRBJ2-1,CASSYSREYNEQFF
TRBV9,TRBJ2-5,CASSASGGAQETQYF
TRBV7-8,TRBJ1-1,CASSLLQGAEAFF
TRBV27,TRBJ2-1,CASSLGRLAGGMEQFF
TRBV7-9,TRBJ2-3,CASSLGLGDTQYF
TRBV27,TRBJ1-4,CASTRLGTNEKLFF
TRBV25-1,TRBJ1-2,CASSTPRGSYGYTF
TRBV19,TRBJ1-5,CASSPLPGEGGNQPQHF
TRBV6-6,TRBJ1-1,CASSRTTGGTAEAFF
TRBV11-2,TRBJ2-1,CASSLGRRGEQFF
TRBV2,TRBJ1-3,CASSDDTGLGNTIYF
TRBV11-3,TRBJ2-2,CASSSGQLMSIGELFF
TRBV9,TRBJ2-5,CASSPIAGMETQYF
TRBV15,TRBJ1-3,CATSREGTGRGARPGNTIYF
TRBV11-2,TRBJ2-2,CASSLGQGAGELFF
TRBV19,TRBJ2-1,CASSSGNNNEQFF
TRBV7-9,TRBJ1-2,CASSARLQGLGRGDYGYTF
TRBV21-1,TRBJ1-2,CASSKPEGTGRNYGYTF
TRBV11-2,TRBJ2-5,CASSLEGAARRETQYF
TRBV5-4,TRBJ2-7,CASSPPPGGSYEQYF
TRBV19,TRBJ1-2,CASSSSTASNYGYTF
TRBV19,TRBJ1-1,CASSVTGYTEAFF
TRBV7-2,TRBJ2-7,CASTPGLRGGSSYEQYF
TRBV28,TRBJ2-7,CASSPTGKEYEQYF
TRBV6-5,TRBJ2-7,CASSYSSGSSYEQYF
TRBV6-1,TRBJ1-2,CASSEYRSYGYTF
TRBV29-1,TRBJ2-2,CSVGTGNTGELFF
TRBV7-2,TRBJ1-1,CASSVRQVMNTEAFF
TRBV7-2,TRBJ2-1,CASSPPGGRAYNEQFF
TRBV5-1,TRBJ1-2,CASSLEGVRYGYTF
TRBV29-1,TRBJ2-7,CSARGGGSSYEQYF
TRBV2,TRBJ2-7,CASSERTGYREQYF
TRBV6-6,TRBJ1-4,CASSYLGGGTNEKLFF
TRBV19,TRBJ1-2,CASRESGTVNYGYTF
TRBV7-9,TRBJ2-1,CSSSLGLASSYNEQFF
TRBV30,TRBJ1-1,CAWTLGQNTEAFF
TRBV5-1,TRBJ1-2,CASSLAGTGGLYYGYTF
TRBV27,TRBJ1-4,CASSFGQGRGNEKLFF
TRBV6-6,TRBJ1-1,CASTRDRGMNTEAFF
TRBV2,TRBJ2-1,CASDTQGSSDEQFF
TRBV4-3,TRBJ1-2,CASSQVFTGVLRGYGYTF